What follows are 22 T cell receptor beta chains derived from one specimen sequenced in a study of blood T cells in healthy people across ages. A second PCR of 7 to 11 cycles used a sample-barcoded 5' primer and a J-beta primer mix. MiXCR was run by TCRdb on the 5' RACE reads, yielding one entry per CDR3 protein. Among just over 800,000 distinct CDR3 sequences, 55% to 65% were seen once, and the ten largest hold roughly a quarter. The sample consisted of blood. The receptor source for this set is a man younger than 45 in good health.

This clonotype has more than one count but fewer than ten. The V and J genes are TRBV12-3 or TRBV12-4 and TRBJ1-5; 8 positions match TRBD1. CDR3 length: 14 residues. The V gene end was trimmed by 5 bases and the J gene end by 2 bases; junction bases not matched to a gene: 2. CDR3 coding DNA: TGTGCCAGCAGTGGGACAGGTCGCAATCAGCCCCAGCATTTT. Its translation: CASSGTGRNQPQHF.

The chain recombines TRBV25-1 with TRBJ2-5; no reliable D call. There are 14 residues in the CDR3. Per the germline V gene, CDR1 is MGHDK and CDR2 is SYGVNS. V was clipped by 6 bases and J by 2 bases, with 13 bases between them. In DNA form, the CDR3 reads TGTGCCAGCAGCATCTTCAGTACACAAGAGACCCAGTACTTC. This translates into CASSIFSTQETQYF.

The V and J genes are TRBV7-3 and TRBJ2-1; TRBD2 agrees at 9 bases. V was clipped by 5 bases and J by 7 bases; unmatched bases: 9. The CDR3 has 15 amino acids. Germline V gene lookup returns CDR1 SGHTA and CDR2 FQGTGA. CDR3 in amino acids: CASSQLAGTNNEQFF. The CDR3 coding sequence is TGTGCCAGCAGCCAACTAGCGGGCACTAATAATGAGCAGTTCTTC. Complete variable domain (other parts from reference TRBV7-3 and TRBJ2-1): GAGVSQTPSNKVTEKGKYVELRCDPISGHTALYWYRQSLGQGPEFLIYFQGTGAADDSGLPNDRFFAVRPEGSVSTLKIQRTERGDSAVYLCASSQLAGTNNEQFFGPGTRLTVL.

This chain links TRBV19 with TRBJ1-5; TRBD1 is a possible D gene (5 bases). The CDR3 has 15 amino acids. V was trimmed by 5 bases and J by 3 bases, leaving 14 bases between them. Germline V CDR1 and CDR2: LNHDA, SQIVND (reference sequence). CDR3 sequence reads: CASSSHRDDNQPQHF. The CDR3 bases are TGTGCCAGTAGTTCCCACCGGGACGACAATCAGCCCCAGCATTTT.

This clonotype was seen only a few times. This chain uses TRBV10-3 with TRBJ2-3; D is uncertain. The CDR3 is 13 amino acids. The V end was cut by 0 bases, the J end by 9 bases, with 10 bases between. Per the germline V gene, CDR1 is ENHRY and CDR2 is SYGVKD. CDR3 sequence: CAISESRPATQYF. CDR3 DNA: TGTGCCATCAGTGAGTCAAGGCCAGCCACGCAGTATTTT.

CDR3 DNA sequence: TGCGCCAGCAGCCAAGAGGGGATTAGAGGGATAGTCACCTTC. It is translated as CASSQEGIRGIVTF. The V and J genes are TRBV4-3 and TRBJ1-2, with D uncertain. Trimming cost V 0 bases and J 13 bases, with 18 bases left between them. Germline V gives CDR1 LGHNA, CDR2 YSLEER. This CDR3 contains 14 residues.

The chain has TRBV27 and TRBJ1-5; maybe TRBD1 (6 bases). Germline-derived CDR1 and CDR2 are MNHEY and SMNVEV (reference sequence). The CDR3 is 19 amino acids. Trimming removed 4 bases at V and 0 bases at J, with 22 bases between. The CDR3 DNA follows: TGTGCCAGCAGTTCCCTGGAGGGGTTGGCAGGGGATAGCAATCAGCCCCAGCATTTT. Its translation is CASSSLEGLAGDSNQPQHF.

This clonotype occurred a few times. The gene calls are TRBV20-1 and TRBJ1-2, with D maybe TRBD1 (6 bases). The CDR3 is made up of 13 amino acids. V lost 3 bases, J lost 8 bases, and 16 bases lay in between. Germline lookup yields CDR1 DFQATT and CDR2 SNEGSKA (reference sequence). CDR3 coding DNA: TGCAGTGCTAGTGTAACAGGGAGTAACGGCTACACCTTC. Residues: CSASVTGSNGYTF.

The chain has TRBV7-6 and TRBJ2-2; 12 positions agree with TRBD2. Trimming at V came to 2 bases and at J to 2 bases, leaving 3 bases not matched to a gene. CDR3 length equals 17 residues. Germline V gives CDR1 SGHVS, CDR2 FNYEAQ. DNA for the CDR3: TGTGCCAGCAGCTTACGACTAGCGGGGGCCAACACCGGGGAGCTGTTTTTT. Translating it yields CASSLRLAGANTGELFF.

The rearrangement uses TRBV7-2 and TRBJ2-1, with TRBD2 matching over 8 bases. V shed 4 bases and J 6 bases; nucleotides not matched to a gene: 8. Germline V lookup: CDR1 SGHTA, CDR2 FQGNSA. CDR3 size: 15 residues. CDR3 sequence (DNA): TGTGCCAGCAGCTCAGACGGACTAGCCGGCAATGAGCAGTTCTTC. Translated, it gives CASSSDGLAGNEQFF.

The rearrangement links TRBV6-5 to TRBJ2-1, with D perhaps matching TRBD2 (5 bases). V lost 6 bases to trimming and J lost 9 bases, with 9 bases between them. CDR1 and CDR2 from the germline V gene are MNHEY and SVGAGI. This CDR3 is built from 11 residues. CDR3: CASREAGEQFF. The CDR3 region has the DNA TGTGCCAGCAGGGAGGCGGGTGAGCAGTTCTTC.

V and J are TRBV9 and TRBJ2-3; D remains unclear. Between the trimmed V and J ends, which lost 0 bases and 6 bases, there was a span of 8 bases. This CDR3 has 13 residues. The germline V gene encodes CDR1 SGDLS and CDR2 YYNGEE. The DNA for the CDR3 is TGTGCCAGCAGCGTAGCTACAGCCGATACGCAGTATTTT. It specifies CASSVATADTQYF.

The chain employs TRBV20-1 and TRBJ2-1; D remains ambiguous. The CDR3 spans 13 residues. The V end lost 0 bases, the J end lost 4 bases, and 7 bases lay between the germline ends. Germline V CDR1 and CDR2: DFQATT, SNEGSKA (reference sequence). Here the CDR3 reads CSARDYSYNEQFF. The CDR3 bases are TGCAGTGCTAGAGATTACAGTTACAATGAGCAGTTCTTC.

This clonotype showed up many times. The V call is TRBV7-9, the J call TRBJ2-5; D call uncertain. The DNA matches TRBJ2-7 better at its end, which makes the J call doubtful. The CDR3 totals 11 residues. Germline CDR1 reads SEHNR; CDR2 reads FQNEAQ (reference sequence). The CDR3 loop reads CASSFTHEQYF. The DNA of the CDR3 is TGTGCCAGCAGCTTTACCCACGAGCAGTACTTC.

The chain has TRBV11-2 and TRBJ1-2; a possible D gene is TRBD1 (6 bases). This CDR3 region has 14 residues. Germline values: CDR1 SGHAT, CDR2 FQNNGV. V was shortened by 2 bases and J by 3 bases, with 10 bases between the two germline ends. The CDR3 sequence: CASSLRGADYGYTF. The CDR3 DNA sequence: TGTGCCAGCAGCTTACGGGGGGCGGACTATGGCTACACCTTC.

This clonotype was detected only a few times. CDR3 region: CASSPGEGKGYEQYF. Written as DNA, the CDR3 is TGCGCCAGCAGCCCCGGAGAGGGAAAAGGGTACGAGCAGTACTTC. The chain combines TRBV4-3 with TRBJ2-7, with D maybe TRBD2 (5 bases). V lost 4 bases and J lost 4, with 17 bases in between. From germline, CDR1 is LGHNA and CDR2 YSLEER. CDR3 size: 15 residues.

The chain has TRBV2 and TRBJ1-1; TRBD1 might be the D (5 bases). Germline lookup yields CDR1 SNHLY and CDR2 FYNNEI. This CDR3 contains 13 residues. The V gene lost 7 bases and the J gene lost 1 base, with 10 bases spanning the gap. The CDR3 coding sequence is TGTGCCAGCATTGGACAAAAGAACACTGAAGCTTTCTTT. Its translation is CASIGQKNTEAFF.

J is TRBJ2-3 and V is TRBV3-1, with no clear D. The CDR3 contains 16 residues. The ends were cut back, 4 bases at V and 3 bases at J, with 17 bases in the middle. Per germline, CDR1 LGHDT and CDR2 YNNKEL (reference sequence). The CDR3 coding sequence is TGTGCCAGCAGCCCCTTCAAGAGTAGTGGGACAGATACGCAGTATTTT. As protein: CASSPFKSSGTDTQYF.

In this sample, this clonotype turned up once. CDR3 residues: CASSLGTVAPYEQYF. In DNA form, the CDR3 reads TGCGCCAGCAGCTTAGGGACAGTCGCTCCCTACGAGCAGTACTTC. This chain connects TRBV5-1 to TRBJ2-7; 7 bases agree with TRBD1. In germline, CDR1 is SGHRS, CDR2 YFSETQ. The CDR3 contains 15 residues. V trimming: 2 bases; J trimming: 2 bases; junction bases outside the gene matches: 7.

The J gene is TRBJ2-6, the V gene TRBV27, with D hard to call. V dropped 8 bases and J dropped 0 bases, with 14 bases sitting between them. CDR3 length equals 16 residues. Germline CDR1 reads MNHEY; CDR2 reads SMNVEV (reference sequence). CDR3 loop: CASGEHGNSGANVLTF. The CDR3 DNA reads TGTGCCAGCGGGGAACACGGAAACTCTGGGGCCAACGTCCTGACTTTC.

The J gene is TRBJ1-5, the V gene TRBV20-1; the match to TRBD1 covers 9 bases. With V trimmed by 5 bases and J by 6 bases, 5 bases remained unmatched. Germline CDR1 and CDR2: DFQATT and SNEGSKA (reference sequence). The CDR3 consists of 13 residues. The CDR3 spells CSAWTGEGQPQHF. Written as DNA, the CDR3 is TGCAGTGCTTGGACAGGGGAGGGTCAGCCCCAGCATTTT.

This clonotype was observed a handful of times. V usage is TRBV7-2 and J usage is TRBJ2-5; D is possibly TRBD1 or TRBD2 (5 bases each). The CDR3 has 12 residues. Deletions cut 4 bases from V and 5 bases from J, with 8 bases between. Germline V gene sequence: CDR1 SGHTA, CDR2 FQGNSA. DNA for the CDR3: TGTGCCAGCAGCTCCAGGGAGGAGACCCAGTACTTC. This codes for CASSSREETQYF.